This T cell receptor (beta chain) appears in the sequencing data of a study of T cells in tuberculosis. For the study at large: T cells were selected with CD1B tetramers loaded with glucose monomycolate. The study's findings and limits: Active tuberculosis TCR-alpha repertoires lay closer to GMM-specific TCRs than IGRA-negative controls, suggesting clonal expansion.

The data were produced by immunoSEQ multiplex PCR, yet TCRdb's version contains in-frame clones alone and is incomplete. The data show roughly 44,000 clones, around 96% seen once. CDR3 length equals 12 residues. Between the trimmed V and J ends, which lost 5 bases and 7 bases, there was a span of 8 bases. Looked up from germline, CDR1 is SNHLY and CDR2 is FYNNEI. On this clone itself: Its antigen is unidentified.

The sequence was obtained from a donor aged 10-30 years with latent tuberculosis or without tuberculosis infection. The rearrangement joins TRBV2 to TRBJ2-2; no definite D call. Sequenced material: PBMCs. The CDR3 DNA is TGTGCCAGCAGTTTAGAGGTCGGGGAGCTGTTTTTT. It encodes CASSLEVGELFF. Full variable domain (missing parts from reference TRBV2 and TRBJ2-2): EPEVTQTPSHQVTQMGQEVILRCVPISNHLYFYWYRQILGQKVEFLVSFYNNEISEKSEIFDDQFSVERPDGSNFTLKIRSTKLEDSAMYFCASSLEVGELFFGEGSRLTVL.